These 2 T cell receptor beta chains originate from one sample sequenced in a study of Tregs in tolerant kidney transplant recipients. The method was immunoSEQ multiplex PCR; TCRdb's version includes in-frame clones alone and lacks a portion of them. The repertoire holds 110,000 or so clones, with roughly 89% as singletons. Source: CD4+ T cells from blood, taken before the transplant. Receptors were obtained from a human donor who received a combined kidney and bone marrow transplant.

This chain connects TRBV28 to TRBJ1-1; no reliable D call. Trimming shortened V by 5 bases and J by 1 base, and 11 bases separated the two germline ends. The germline CDR1 and CDR2 sequences are MDHEN and SYDVKM. The CDR3 is made up of 14 amino acids. CDR3 DNA: TGTGCCAGCAGTCCCGCGCGGCCGAACACTGAAGCTTTCTTT. Amino acids: CASSPARPNTEAFF.

The CDR3 sequence: CASRSQGGWTEAFF. DNA for the CDR3: TGTGCCAGTAGATCACAGGGGGGGTGGACTGAAGCTTTCTTT. The rearrangement joins TRBV19 to TRBJ1-1; 8 bases map to TRBD1. CDR1 is LNHDA, CDR2 SQIVND, per germline (reference sequence). Losses at the gene ends were 6 bases for V and 5 bases for J; bases not matched to a gene: 8. The CDR3 is 14 residues long.